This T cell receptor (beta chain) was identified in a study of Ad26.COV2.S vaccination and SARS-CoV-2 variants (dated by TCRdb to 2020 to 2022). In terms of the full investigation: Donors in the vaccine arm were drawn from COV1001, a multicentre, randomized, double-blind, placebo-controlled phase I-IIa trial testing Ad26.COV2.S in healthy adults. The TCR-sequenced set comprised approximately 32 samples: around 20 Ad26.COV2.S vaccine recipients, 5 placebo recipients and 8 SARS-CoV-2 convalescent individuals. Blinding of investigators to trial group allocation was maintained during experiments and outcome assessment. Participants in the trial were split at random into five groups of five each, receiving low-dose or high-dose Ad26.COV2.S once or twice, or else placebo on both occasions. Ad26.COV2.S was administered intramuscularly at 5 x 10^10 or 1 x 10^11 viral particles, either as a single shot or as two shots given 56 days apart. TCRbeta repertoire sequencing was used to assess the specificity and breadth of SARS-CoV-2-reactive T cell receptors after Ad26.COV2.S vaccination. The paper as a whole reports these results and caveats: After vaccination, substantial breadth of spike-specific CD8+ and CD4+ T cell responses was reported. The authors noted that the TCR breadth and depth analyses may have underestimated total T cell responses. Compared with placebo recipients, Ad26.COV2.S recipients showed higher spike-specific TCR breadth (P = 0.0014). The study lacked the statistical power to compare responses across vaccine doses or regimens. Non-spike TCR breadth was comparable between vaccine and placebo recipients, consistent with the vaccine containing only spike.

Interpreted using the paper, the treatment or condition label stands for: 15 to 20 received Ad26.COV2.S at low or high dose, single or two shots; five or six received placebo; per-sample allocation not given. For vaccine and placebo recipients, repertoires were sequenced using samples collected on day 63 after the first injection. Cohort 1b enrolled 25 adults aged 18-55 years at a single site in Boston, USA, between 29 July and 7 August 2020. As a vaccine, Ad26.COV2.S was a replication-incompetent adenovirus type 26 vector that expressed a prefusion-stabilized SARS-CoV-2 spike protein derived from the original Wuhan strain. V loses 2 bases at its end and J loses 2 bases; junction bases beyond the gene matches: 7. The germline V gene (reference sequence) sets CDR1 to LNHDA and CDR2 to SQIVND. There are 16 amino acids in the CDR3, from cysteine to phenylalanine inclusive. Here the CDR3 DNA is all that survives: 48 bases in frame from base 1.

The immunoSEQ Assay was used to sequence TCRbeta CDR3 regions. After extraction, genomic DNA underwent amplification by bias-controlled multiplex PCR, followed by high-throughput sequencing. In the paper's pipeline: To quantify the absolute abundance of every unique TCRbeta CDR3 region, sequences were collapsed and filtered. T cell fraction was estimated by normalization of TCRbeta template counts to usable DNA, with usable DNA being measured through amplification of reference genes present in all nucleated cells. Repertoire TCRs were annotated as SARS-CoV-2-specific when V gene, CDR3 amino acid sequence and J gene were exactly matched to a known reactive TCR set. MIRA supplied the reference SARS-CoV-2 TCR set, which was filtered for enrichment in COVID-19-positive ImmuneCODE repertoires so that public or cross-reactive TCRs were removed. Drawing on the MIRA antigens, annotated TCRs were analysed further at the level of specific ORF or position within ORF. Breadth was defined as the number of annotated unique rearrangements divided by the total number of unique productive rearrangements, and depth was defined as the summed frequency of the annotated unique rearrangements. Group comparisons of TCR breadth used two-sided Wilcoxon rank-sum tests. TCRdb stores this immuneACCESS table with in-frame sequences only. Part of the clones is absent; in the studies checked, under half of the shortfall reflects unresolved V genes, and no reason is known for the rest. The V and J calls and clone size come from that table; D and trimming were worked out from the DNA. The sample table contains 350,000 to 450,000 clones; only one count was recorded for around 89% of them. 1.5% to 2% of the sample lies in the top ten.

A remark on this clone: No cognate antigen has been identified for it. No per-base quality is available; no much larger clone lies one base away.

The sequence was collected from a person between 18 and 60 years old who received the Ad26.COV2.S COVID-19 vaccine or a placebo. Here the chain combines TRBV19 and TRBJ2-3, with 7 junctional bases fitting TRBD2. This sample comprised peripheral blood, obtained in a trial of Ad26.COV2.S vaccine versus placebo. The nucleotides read TGTGCCAGTAGTATAAATTCGGCGGGGGTCACAGATACGCAGTATTTT. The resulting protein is CASSINSAGVTDTQYF.